A single sample gave rise to the 18 T cell receptor beta chains below, sequenced in a study of blood T cells in healthy people across ages. Primers used in a second PCR of roughly 6 to 12 cycles were a sample-barcoded 5' primer and a J-beta primer mix. Each CDR3 protein gets one entry after TCRdb re-called the 5' RACE reads with MiXCR. The data show fewer than 1,000,000 distinct CDR3 sequences, with approximately 48% seen just once and about a fifth held by the top ten. The sequenced sample consisted of blood. Receptors originate from a man aged 60 to 69 in good health.

This clonotype was picked up a small number of times. The V call is TRBV7-2, the J call TRBJ2-7; 9 bases agree with TRBD2. CDR3 length: 17 residues. Per the germline V gene, CDR1 is SGHTA and CDR2 is FQGNSA. With V trimmed by 1 base and J by 3 bases, 10 bases remained unmatched. CDR3: CASSLGGSGGLLYEQYF. CDR3 sequence (DNA): TGTGCCAGCAGCTTAGGCGGAAGCGGGGGGCTACTCTACGAGCAGTACTTC.

This rearrangement joins TRBV29-1 to TRBJ2-3; 7 bases line up with TRBD1. Looked up from germline, CDR1 is SQVTM and CDR2 is ANQGSEA. The V segment lost 4 bases and the J segment 0 bases; nucleotides outside the gene matches: 7. This CDR3 has 15 residues. CDR3 DNA: TGCAGCGTTGCCCAGACAGGGTCTAGCACAGATACGCAGTATTTT. Translating gives CSVAQTGSSTDTQYF.

The chain couples TRBV4-3 to TRBJ2-1, with D perhaps being TRBD1 or TRBD2 (6 bases each). The CDR3 has 20 amino acids. Germline V gene sequence: CDR1 LGHNA, CDR2 YSLEER. The germline V and J ends were trimmed by 0 bases and 4 bases, with 25 bases remaining between them. CDR3 nucleotides: TGCGCCAGCAGCCAAGAGGAGGGAACACCAGAGAGGGGGGATTACAATGAGCAGTTCTTC. It codes for CASSQEEGTPERGDYNEQFF.

This clonotype was counted a few times. The chain carries TRBV12-3 or TRBV12-4 and TRBJ2-4, with TRBD2 matching over 7 bases. This CDR3 has 16 residues. With V trimmed by 6 bases and J by 2 bases, 10 bases remained unmatched. The CDR3 protein is CASSPFRGVTKNIQYF. For the CDR3, the DNA is TGTGCCAGCAGCCCTTTCCGGGGGGTGACCAAAAACATTCAGTACTTC.

This clonotype was counted once. The gene calls are TRBV4-1 and TRBJ2-1; 15 nucleotides match TRBD2. The DNA end lines up better with TRBJ2-7; the J call may be wrong. This CDR3 contains 18 residues. The germline CDR1 and CDR2 sequences are MGHRA and YSYEKL. The CDR3 DNA is TGCGCCAGCAGTCGGACTAGCGGGGGGGTTCACCCCTACAATGAGCAGTACTTC. Translated, it gives CASSRTSGGVHPYNEQYF.

The J gene is TRBJ2-5, the V gene TRBV15; the D call may be TRBD1 or TRBD2 (5 bases each). CDR1 LNHNV and CDR2 YYDKDF come from the germline V gene (reference sequence). CDR3 length: 15 residues. V was cut by 3 bases and J by 3 bases, with 14 bases left in between. The CDR3 loop reads CATSSLGPRKETQYF. The CDR3, as DNA: TGTGCCACCAGCAGCCTGGGACCCCGAAAAGAGACCCAGTACTTC.

This clonotype was seen a handful of times. This sequence joins TRBV12-2 and TRBJ1-2. TRBV12-2 is a pseudogene. This CDR3 has 18 amino acids. This CDR3 reads CASRFLAPAVGADYGYTF. CDR3 nucleotides: TGTGCAAGTCGCTTCTTGGCCCCCGCGGTAGGGGCGGACTATGGCTACACCTTC.

This clonotype turned up a few times. The chain combines TRBV11-2 with TRBJ2-1, with TRBD2 matching over 7 bases. Looked up from germline, CDR1 is SGHAT and CDR2 is FQNNGV. The V gene end was trimmed by 3 bases and the J gene end by 7 bases; junction bases not matched to a gene: 9. CDR3 size: 15 residues. The DNA of the CDR3 is TGTGCCAGCAGCTTGAAACGGGGGGATCAGAATGAGCAGTTCTTC. Amino acids: CASSLKRGDQNEQFF.

This clonotype was observed a handful of times. The V gene is TRBV7-9, the J gene TRBJ2-3, with 8 bases identical to TRBD1. The V gene's germline CDR1 is SEHNR and CDR2 FQNEAQ (reference sequence). The CDR3 has 15 residues. Germline trimming cut 3 bases from V and 6 bases from J; bases unmatched to any gene: 8. Here the CDR3 reads CASSFVGQGTDTQYF. The CDR3 region has the DNA TGTGCCAGCAGCTTTGTTGGACAGGGTACGGATACGCAGTATTTT.

In its sample, this clonotype was seen a few times. The rearrangement joins TRBV5-1 to TRBJ2-6; D remains unclear. CDR1 is SGHRS, CDR2 YFSETQ, per germline. V gave up 5 bases and J gave up 0 bases, with 9 bases separating them. CDR3 size: 15 residues. CDR3 sequence (DNA): TGCGCCAGCAGGTCTTTTGCCTCTGGGGCCAACGTCCTGACTTTC. It specifies CASRSFASGANVLTF.

The chain uses TRBV9 and TRBJ2-5, with 12 bases lining up with TRBD2. V trimming: 4 bases; J trimming: 11 bases; junction bases outside the gene matches: 12. The CDR3 is made up of 15 amino acids. The germline gives CDR1 SGDLS, CDR2 YYNGEE. CDR3 sequence reads: CASSPLAGGLGEQYF. The CDR3 coding sequence is TGTGCCAGCAGCCCTCTAGCGGGGGGGCTTGGTGAGCAGTACTTC.

The J gene is TRBJ2-3, the V gene TRBV7-9; possibly TRBD2 for D (5 bases). This CDR3 region has 16 residues. The V gene lost 1 base and the J gene lost 0 bases, with 11 bases spanning the gap. Germline V gene lookup returns CDR1 SEHNR and CDR2 FQNEAQ (reference sequence). CDR3 residues: CASSLGQRPSTDTQYF. The DNA of the CDR3 is TGTGCCAGCAGCTTAGGTCAGCGGCCTAGCACAGATACGCAGTATTTT. The variable domain in full, with the rest retrieved from reference TRBV7-9 and TRBJ2-3, is DTGVSQNPRHKITKRGQNVTFRCDPISEHNRLYWYRQTLGQGPEFLTYFQNEAQLEKSRLLSDRFSAERPKGSFSTLEIQRTEQGDSAMYLCASSLGQRPSTDTQYFGPGTRLTVL.

The chain links TRBV5-1 to TRBJ1-4, with TRBD1 identical over 9 bases. CDR1 SGHRS and CDR2 YFSETQ come from the germline V gene. J gave up 8 bases and V 4 bases, and 6 bases lay outside the gene matches. The CDR3 has 14 amino acids. The CDR3 is CASSEETGGEKLFF. The CDR3 bases are TGCGCCAGCAGCGAGGAGACAGGGGGAGAAAAACTGTTTTTT. Based on the CDR3 plus reference TRBV5-1 and TRBJ1-4, the full variable domain is KAGVTQTPRYLIKTRGQQVTLSCSPISGHRSVSWYQQTPGQGLQFLFEYFSETQRNKGNFPGRFSGRQFSNSRSEMNVSTLELGDSALYLCASSEETGGEKLFFGSGTQLSVL.

The rearrangement uses TRBV10-3 and TRBJ2-3; no reliable D call. Germline V gene sequence: CDR1 ENHRY, CDR2 SYGVKD. The CDR3 consists of 12 residues. The V gene lost 5 bases and the J gene lost 6 bases, with 9 bases spanning the gap. The CDR3 here is CAISLESDTQYF. The CDR3 region has the DNA TGTGCCATCAGTCTGGAGTCGGATACGCAGTATTTT.

V is TRBV3-1 and J is TRBJ2-3, with TRBD1 matching over 7 bases. The CDR3 length is 16 residues. V was pared by 4 bases and J by 1 base, with 8 bases of the junction left unmatched. Germline-derived CDR1 and CDR2 are LGHDT and YNNKEL (reference sequence). Here the CDR3 DNA reads TGTGCCAGCAGCCCAGAGACAGGGTGGGGCACAGATACGCAGTATTTT. It specifies CASSPETGWGTDTQYF.

This chain connects TRBV9 to TRBJ1-2, with 12 bases identical to TRBD1. The CDR3 loop spans 15 amino acids. V was clipped by 3 bases and J by 3 bases; unmatched bases: 3. The germline CDR1 and CDR2 sequences are SGDLS and YYNGEE. CDR3 region: CASSARDRGHYGYTF. For the CDR3, the DNA is TGTGCCAGCAGCGCCCGGGACAGGGGGCACTATGGCTACACCTTC.

V and J are TRBV20-1 and TRBJ2-6; D ambiguous. V was trimmed by 0 bases and J by 0 bases, leaving 9 bases between them. Germline loops: CDR1 DFQATT, CDR2 SNEGSKA (reference sequence). This CDR3 is built from 16 residues. The CDR3 loop is CSARDLKSSGANVLTF. CDR3 bases: TGCAGTGCTAGAGATTTGAAAAGCTCTGGGGCCAACGTCCTGACTTTC.

The genes are TRBV29-1 and TRBJ2-3; a weak D match, TRBD1 (5 bases). The CDR3 is 11 residues long. The V end lost 3 bases, the J end lost 7 bases, and 8 bases lay between the germline ends. Germline-derived CDR1 and CDR2 are SQVTM and ANQGSEA. Written as DNA, the CDR3 is TGCAGCGTTGATAGGGGTAATACGCAGTATTTT. Encoded protein: CSVDRGNTQYF.